One sample yielded the 32 T cell receptor beta chains listed below, sequenced in a study of T cell responses to AZD1222 COVID-19 vaccine. Libraries were prepared by immunoSEQ multiplex PCR; TCRdb keeps only in-frame clonotypes and omits some of them. The sample contains 100,000 to 150,000 clones, roughly nine tenths of which appear only once. This specimen was peripheral blood, taken on day 0 of AZD1222 vaccination. The receptors were sampled from an adult in good health.

The genes are TRBV5-1 and TRBJ2-5; perhaps TRBD2 as D (6 bases). V dropped 6 bases and J dropped 1 base, with 16 bases sitting between them. Germline lookup yields CDR1 SGHRS and CDR2 YFSETQ. CDR3 length: 15 amino acids. The CDR3 loop is CASKYAPGLQETQYF. In DNA, the CDR3 is TGCGCCAGCAAATACGCCCCGGGACTCCAAGAGACCCAGTACTTC.

The chain carries TRBV7-2 and TRBJ2-3; D uncertain. The CDR3 is made up of 13 amino acids. V dropped 5 bases and J dropped 6 bases, with 12 bases sitting between them. Germline CDR1 reads SGHTA; CDR2 reads FQGNSA. CDR3 residues: CASSTTPRDTQYF. The CDR3 coding sequence is TGTGCCAGCAGCACGACCCCTCGGGATACGCAGTATTTT.

The chain links TRBV18 to TRBJ2-7; D might be TRBD2 (5 bases). V was clipped by 3 bases and J by 3 bases, with 15 bases between them. The CDR3 consists of 15 residues. Germline CDR1 reads KGHSH; CDR2 reads LQKENI. The CDR3 protein is CASSPVPDWDYEQYF. CDR3 coding DNA: TGTGCCAGCTCACCTGTCCCGGACTGGGACTACGAGCAGTACTTC.

This chain links TRBV5-1 with TRBJ2-5; TRBD2 aligns across 11 bases. The junction had 5 bases not matched to a gene; V was cut back by 0 bases and J by 4 bases. This CDR3 has 16 amino acids. Germline V gene sequence: CDR1 SGHRS, CDR2 YFSETQ. Here the CDR3 DNA reads TGCGCCAGCAGCTTGGGACTAGCGGGAAGTAGAGAGACCCAGTACTTC. This codes for CASSLGLAGSRETQYF.

V usage is TRBV7-3 and J usage is TRBJ2-2; D remains ambiguous. Germline assignment: CDR1 SGHTA and CDR2 FQGTGA. The CDR3 consists of 14 residues. V lost 10 bases to trimming and J lost 4 bases, with 16 bases between them. As DNA, the CDR3 is TGTGCCACCCAAATGGACCGATCCACCGGGGAGCTGTTTTTT. This codes for CATQMDRSTGELFF.

This chain uses TRBV19 with TRBJ2-7; no definite D call. Germline lookup yields CDR1 LNHDA and CDR2 SQIVND (reference sequence). The CDR3 has 13 amino acids. The ends were cut back, 4 bases at V and 3 bases at J, with 10 bases in the middle. Here the CDR3 DNA reads TGTGCCAGTAGTAGGGGATGGGGCTACGAGCAGTACTTC. The encoded protein is CASSRGWGYEQYF.

The gene calls are TRBV5-1 and TRBJ2-1; D uncertain. CDR3 length equals 14 residues. Germline CDR1 SGHRS, CDR2 YFSETQ. The ends were cut back, 0 bases at V and 0 bases at J, with 4 bases in the middle. CDR3 coding DNA: TGCGCCAGCAGCTTGGGGGTCTCCTACAATGAGCAGTTCTTC. This gives the protein CASSLGVSYNEQFF.

The V gene is TRBV28, the J gene TRBJ2-2, with 8 bases aligning to TRBD1. CDR3 size: 15 residues. J gave up 3 bases and V 5 bases, and 5 bases lay outside the gene matches. Looked up from germline, CDR1 is MDHEN and CDR2 is SYDVKM. DNA for the CDR3: TGTGCCAGCAGTCCCCGGACAGGGTACACCGGGGAGCTGTTTTTT. Protein sequence: CASSPRTGYTGELFF.

Only one count was recorded for this clone. This rearrangement joins TRBV7-9 to TRBJ1-6; D uncertain. Trimming took off 1 base at V and 7 bases at J, with 11 bases between the two ends. Germline CDR1 is SEHNR and CDR2 is FQNEAQ (reference sequence). The CDR3 consists of 15 residues. CDR3 in DNA: TGTGCCAGCAGCTTAGTGGGGAAGGCGAATTCACCCCTCCACTTT. Protein: CASSLVGKANSPLHF.

The V call is TRBV7-9, the J call TRBJ2-5, with 10 bases aligning to TRBD2. CDR1 and CDR2 (germline): SEHNR, FQNEAQ (reference sequence). The CDR3 runs 18 residues. V shed 0 bases, J shed 3 bases, and the junction held 10 bases outside the gene matches. DNA for the CDR3: TGTGCCAGCAGCTTAGCGTTCGGGAGTAGCGGGGGGAAAGAGACCCAGTACTTC. Translated: CASSLAFGSSGGKETQYF. Combining the CDR3 with reference TRBV7-9 and TRBJ2-5 gives the whole variable domain DTGVSQNPRHKITKRGQNVTFRCDPISEHNRLYWYRQTLGQGPEFLTYFQNEAQLEKSRLLSDRFSAERPKGSFSTLEIQRTEQGDSAMYLCASSLAFGSSGGKETQYFGPGTRLLVL.

This clone was recorded once. The J gene is TRBJ1-1, the V gene TRBV6-4, with 8 positions matching TRBD1. The CDR3 extends over 13 amino acids. CDR1 and CDR2 from the germline V gene are MRHNA and SNTAGT. J gave up 9 bases and V 6 bases, and 9 bases lay outside the gene matches. CDR3 DNA: TGTGCCAGCAGCAGGACAGGGACCGACCAAGCTTTCTTT. Protein: CASSRTGTDQAFF.

This clone occurred once. The chain is built from TRBV18 and TRBJ1-4; no definite D call. V shed 2 bases and J shed 4 bases, with 5 bases lying between them. The CDR3 has 13 amino acids. Germline V gene sequence: CDR1 KGHSH, CDR2 LQKENI. CDR3 nucleotide sequence: TGTGCCAGCTCACCAGGGCTTAATGAAAAACTGTTTTTT. It translates to CASSPGLNEKLFF.

The chain is built from TRBV19 and TRBJ1-2, with D perhaps matching TRBD1 (5 bases). Germline V gene lookup returns CDR1 LNHDA and CDR2 SQIVND (reference sequence). The CDR3 sequence is 14 residues long. V was clipped by 0 bases and J by 7 bases, with 12 bases between them. CDR3 protein: CASSIDAGRTGYTF. The CDR3 region has the DNA TGTGCCAGTAGTATAGATGCAGGGCGGACTGGCTACACCTTC.

V gene TRBV6-5 combines with J gene TRBJ1-1; TRBD1 matches 7 bases. J gave up 5 bases and V 4 bases, and 7 bases lay outside the gene matches. This CDR3 has 14 amino acids. The germline CDR1 and CDR2 sequences are MNHEY and SVGAGI. The CDR3 nucleotides are TGTGCCAGCAGTTGGGACAGTAGAGGGACTGAAGCTTTCTTT. Protein sequence: CASSWDSRGTEAFF.

The rearrangement joins TRBV6-2 or TRBV6-3 to TRBJ2-4, with D unclear. CDR1 and CDR2 from the germline V gene are MNHEY and SVGEGT. CDR3 size: 13 residues. V lost 6 bases to trimming and J lost 2 bases, with 8 bases between them. The CDR3 here is CASSFASKNIQYF. CDR3 nucleotide sequence: TGTGCCAGCAGCTTCGCATCCAAAAACATTCAGTACTTC.

The chain recombines TRBV9 with TRBJ2-4; possible D gene TRBD2, 6 bases. The germline V gene encodes CDR1 SGDLS and CDR2 YYNGEE. This CDR3 is built from 17 residues. V shed 5 bases and J shed 2 bases, with 20 bases lying between them. DNA of the CDR3: TGTGCCAGCAGTAGGACCCTGTCCGGGGGACCCAAAAACATTCAGTACTTC. Translation gives CASSRTLSGGPKNIQYF.

The V and J genes are TRBV5-8 and TRBJ2-1; weak D call: TRBD1 (5 bases). The germline V gene has CDR1 SGHTS and CDR2 YDEGEE. The germline V and J ends were trimmed by 0 bases and 2 bases, with 15 bases remaining between them. The CDR3 has 17 amino acids. DNA for the CDR3: TGTGCCAGCAGCTTGGTAATTCTTCAGGGCCCCTACAATGAGCAGTTCTTC. Translated, it gives CASSLVILQGPYNEQFF.

The rearrangement joins TRBV6-5 to TRBJ1-6; D possibly corresponds to TRBD1 (5 bases). Germline assignment: CDR1 MNHEY and CDR2 SVGAGI. This CDR3 has 13 residues. The V end lost 11 bases, the J end lost 7 bases, and 15 bases lay between the germline ends. CDR3 coding DNA: TGTGCCTCCCAAGGGGCGCTGAATTCACCCCTCCACTTT. Amino acid sequence: CASQGALNSPLHF.

The rearrangement joins TRBV21-1 to TRBJ2-1. TRBV21-1 is recorded as a pseudogene. The CDR3 contains 15 residues. In DNA, the CDR3 is TGTGCCAGCAGCAATCTGGCTCGAGCAGACAATGAGCAGTTCTTC. This codes for CASSNLARADNEQFF.

This clone was found a few times. The chain joins TRBV5-1 to TRBJ1-1; TRBD1 aligns across 12 bases. J gave up 4 bases and V 4 bases, and 5 bases lay outside the gene matches. The CDR3 has 15 amino acids. Germline loops: CDR1 SGHRS, CDR2 YFSETQ. In nucleotides, the CDR3 is TGCGCCAGCAGCCGGGACAGGGGGCGGTCCACTGAAGCTTTCTTT. Protein sequence: CASSRDRGRSTEAFF.

The rearrangement joins TRBV10-3 to TRBJ2-1; perhaps TRBD2 as D (5 bases). Germline V lookup: CDR1 ENHRY, CDR2 SYGVKD. The CDR3 runs to 11 residues. Trimming removed 8 bases at V and 6 bases at J, with 8 bases between. The CDR3 DNA reads TGTGCCATCGACCGGGGCAATGAGCAGTTCTTC. It encodes CAIDRGNEQFF.

The gene calls are TRBV14 and TRBJ2-7; 10 bases fit TRBD1. The germline gives CDR1 SGHDN, CDR2 FVKESK. V trimming: 4 bases; J trimming: 5 bases; junction bases outside the gene matches: 8. There are 15 residues in the CDR3. The CDR3, as DNA: TGTGCCAGCAGCCCTCTGGGACAGGGGCGGAACGAGCAGTACTTC. Protein: CASSPLGQGRNEQYF.

The chain employs TRBV6-5 and TRBJ1-3; D ambiguous. CDR1 and CDR2 from the germline V gene are MNHEY and SVGAGI. This CDR3 has 15 residues. The V end lost 6 bases, the J end lost 2 bases, and 14 bases lay between the germline ends. This chain's CDR3 is CASRSQPEAGNTIYF. In DNA form, the CDR3 reads TGTGCCAGCAGGTCCCAACCGGAGGCTGGAAACACCATATATTTT.

This rearrangement joins TRBV7-2 to TRBJ2-2; 9 nucleotides align to TRBD2. CDR3 length: 16 amino acids. V lost 3 bases and J lost 0; bases outside the gene matches: 2. Germline CDR1 and CDR2: SGHTA and FQGNSA. The CDR3 region is CASSFSGSANTGELFF. DNA for the CDR3: TGTGCCAGCAGCTTTAGCGGGAGCGCGAACACCGGGGAGCTGTTTTTT.

The V call is TRBV19, the J call TRBJ1-2; D unresolved. Germline CDR1 LNHDA, CDR2 SQIVND (reference sequence). This CDR3 comprises 14 residues. V was cut by 7 bases and J by 8 bases, with 20 bases left in between. CDR3 nucleotide sequence: TGTGCCAGTACCCCCGCCAGTCTCTCTATCGGCTACACCTTC. It is translated as CASTPASLSIGYTF.

The chain links TRBV6-5 to TRBJ1-1, with D unclear. CDR3 length: 15 residues. V lost 0 bases and J 1 base, leaving 9 bases between the germline ends. Germline V gene lookup returns CDR1 MNHEY and CDR2 SVGAGI. The CDR3 protein is CASSYSFPKNTEAFF. The CDR3 region has the DNA TGTGCCAGCAGTTACTCGTTTCCCAAGAACACTGAAGCTTTCTTT.

This rearrangement joins TRBV2 to TRBJ2-7; the D is unclear. V was trimmed by 7 bases and J by 2 bases, leaving 6 bases between them. CDR3 length equals 11 residues. Germline V CDR1 and CDR2: SNHLY, FYNNEI. DNA for the CDR3: TGTGCCAGCACAGGCACCTACGAGCAGTACTTC. It is translated as CASTGTYEQYF.

The chain employs TRBV5-1 and TRBJ2-1; 10 bases are a match to TRBD2. The germline V gene encodes CDR1 SGHRS and CDR2 YFSETQ. The CDR3 runs 15 residues. The trim removed 4 bases at V and 8 bases at J, leaving 9 bases unmatched. CDR3 in amino acids: CASSPSSGSFYEQFF. CDR3 nucleotide sequence: TGCGCCAGCAGCCCCTCTAGCGGGAGCTTCTATGAGCAGTTCTTC.

The chain recombines TRBV10-3 with TRBJ2-7; TRBD1 aligns across 7 bases. V dropped 5 bases and J dropped 2; count of bases not matched to a gene: 3. CDR3 length: 13 residues. Germline lookup yields CDR1 ENHRY and CDR2 SYGVKD. CDR3 protein: CAISTGVTYEQYF. CDR3 nucleotide sequence: TGTGCCATCAGTACAGGGGTGACCTACGAGCAGTACTTC.

The rearrangement joins TRBV5-5 to TRBJ1-5; 7 bases agree with TRBD1. Trimming removed 3 bases from V and 6 bases from J; junction bases left unmatched: 9. This CDR3 comprises 15 residues. The germline gives CDR1 SGHKS, CDR2 YYEKEE (reference sequence). The CDR3 is CASSWKGTDSQPQHF. The CDR3 region has the DNA TGTGCCAGCAGCTGGAAAGGGACAGACTCTCAGCCCCAGCATTTT.

This chain links TRBV28 with TRBJ1-2; D unclear. V gave up 8 bases and J gave up 6 bases, with 13 bases separating them. This CDR3 region has 12 residues. The germline V gene has CDR1 MDHEN and CDR2 SYDVKM. The DNA for the CDR3 is TGTGCCAGCGCTTTAAGGGATCATGGCTACACCTTC. This sequence encodes CASALRDHGYTF.

The chain uses TRBV21-1 and TRBJ2-3; the table names TRBD2, a call not compared with the DNA. TRBV21-1 is noted as a pseudogene. CDR3 length equals 19 residues. The CDR3 DNA follows: TGTGCCAGCAGCAAAGACCTCCTGAGTAGCGGGAGTATCCCAGATACGCAGTATTTT. This encodes CASSKDLLSSGSIPDTQYF.